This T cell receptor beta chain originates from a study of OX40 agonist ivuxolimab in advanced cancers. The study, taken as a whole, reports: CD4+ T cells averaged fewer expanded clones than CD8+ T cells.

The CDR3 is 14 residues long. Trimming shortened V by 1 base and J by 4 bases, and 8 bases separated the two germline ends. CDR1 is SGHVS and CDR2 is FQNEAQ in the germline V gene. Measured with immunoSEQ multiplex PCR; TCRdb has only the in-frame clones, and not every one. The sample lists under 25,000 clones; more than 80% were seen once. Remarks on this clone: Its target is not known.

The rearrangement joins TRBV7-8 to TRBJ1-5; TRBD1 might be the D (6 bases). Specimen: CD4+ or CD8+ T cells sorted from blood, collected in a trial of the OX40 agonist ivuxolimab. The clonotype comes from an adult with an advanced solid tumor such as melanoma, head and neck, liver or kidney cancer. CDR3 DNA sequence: TGTGCCAGCAGCTTAGGCACAGGGAATCAGCCCCAGCATTTT. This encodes CASSLGTGNQPQHF.